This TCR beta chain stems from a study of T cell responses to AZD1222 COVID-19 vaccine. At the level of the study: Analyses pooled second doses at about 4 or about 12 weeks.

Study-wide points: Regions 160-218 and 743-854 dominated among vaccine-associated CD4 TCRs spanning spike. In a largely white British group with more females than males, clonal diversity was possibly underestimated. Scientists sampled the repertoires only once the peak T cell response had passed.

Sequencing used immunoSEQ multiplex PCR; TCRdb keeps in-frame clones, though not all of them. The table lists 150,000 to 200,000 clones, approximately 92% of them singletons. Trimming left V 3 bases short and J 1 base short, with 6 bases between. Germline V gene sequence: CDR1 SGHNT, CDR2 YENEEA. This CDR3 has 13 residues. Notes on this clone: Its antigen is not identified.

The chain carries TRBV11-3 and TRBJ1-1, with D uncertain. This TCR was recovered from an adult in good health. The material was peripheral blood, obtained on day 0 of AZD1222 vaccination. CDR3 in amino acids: CASSFQANTEAFF. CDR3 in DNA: TGTGCCAGCAGCTTTCAGGCGAACACTGAAGCTTTCTTT.